The rows below give T cell receptor beta chains drawn from one sample of a study of cytomegalovirus exposure and HLA in healthy donors. The method was immunoSEQ multiplex PCR; TCRdb's version includes in-frame clones alone and lacks a portion of them. Among roughly 60,000 clones listed, 65% to 75% were seen once. Sequenced: PBMCs. These receptor sequences come from a woman aged 25 to 39 in good health and CMV-seronegative. Both conserved end residues are part of each CDR3. Each record gives: V gene, J gene, clone size, D gene, CDR3 protein, CDR3 DNA. D genes are given only for firm matches. Some rows have no size entry. The others give once, few or many, or a class for an expanded clone.

>TRBV30|TRBJ1-1|few|.
CAWSVLGGTEAFF
TGTGCCTGGAGTGTACTAGGGGGCACTGAAGCTTTCTTT
>TRBV6-5|TRBJ1-1|.|TRBD1
CASSSQQGTGFEAFF
TGTGCCAGCAGTTCACAGCAGGGGACAGGATTTGAAGCTTTCTTT
>TRBV7-9|TRBJ2-5|few|.
CASSLAHNVETQYF
TGTGCCAGCAGCTTAGCCCACAATGTAGAGACCCAGTACTTC
>TRBV6-5|TRBJ1-3|large|.
CASSYIGSSGNTIYF
TGTGCCAGCAGTTACATCGGGAGCTCTGGAAACACCATATATTTT
>TRBV5-1|TRBJ1-1|.|TRBD1
CASSSLTGGEAFF
TGCGCCAGCAGCTCCTTAACAGGGGGCGAAGCTTTCTTT
>TRBV29-1|TRBJ2-1|.|TRBD1
CSVVPGGLNEQFF
TGCAGCGTTGTCCCAGGGGGCTTGAATGAGCAGTTCTTC
>TRBV19|TRBJ1-2|.|.
CASTPTGETNGYTF
TGTGCCAGTACCCCCACCGGAGAGACGAATGGCTACACCTTC
>TRBV6-5|TRBJ2-1|.|.
CASSPAAPSYNEQFF
TGTGCCAGCAGTCCAGCAGCGCCCTCCTACAATGAGCAGTTCTTC
>TRBV4-3|TRBJ2-5|once|.
CASSQDSAGHQETQYF
TGCGCCAGCAGCCAAGATTCGGCAGGGCATCAAGAGACCCAGTACTTC
>TRBV28|TRBJ1-2|.|.
CATLSPLRRGYTF
TGTGCCACCCTATCCCCGCTCCGCCGGGGCTACACCTTC
>TRBV18|TRBJ1-3|.|.
CASSPDRLPGNTIYF
TGTGCCAGCTCACCAGACAGGTTACCTGGAAACACCATATATTTT
>TRBV9|TRBJ2-7|few|TRBD2
CASSAEGTSGTYEQYF
TGTGCCAGCAGCGCCGAGGGGACTAGCGGAACCTACGAGCAGTACTTC
>TRBV27|TRBJ2-1|.|.
CASSLVAVYNEQFF
TGTGCCAGCAGTTTAGTCGCGGTCTACAATGAGCAGTTCTTC
>TRBV30|TRBJ2-7|.|.
CAWTEGDGWAYEQYF
TGTGCCTGGACCGAGGGGGACGGCTGGGCCTACGAGCAGTACTTC
>TRBV28|TRBJ2-1|.|TRBD1
CASSLGQPNEQFF
TGTGCCAGCAGTTTGGGACAGCCTAATGAGCAGTTCTTC
>TRBV11-2|TRBJ2-5|.|.
CASVWGRGRYQETQYF
TGTGCCAGCGTCTGGGGCAGGGGCCGGTACCAAGAGACCCAGTACTTC
>TRBV10-1|TRBJ1-1|.|.
CANVITDTEAFF
TGCGCCAACGTGATAACAGACACTGAAGCTTTCTTT
>TRBV10-3|TRBJ1-2|.|.
CAISPPGVHGYTF
TGTGCCATCAGCCCCCCGGGGGTACATGGCTACACCTTC
>TRBV27|TRBJ1-3|.|.
CASSLSLRGNTIYF
TGTGCCAGCAGTTTATCGCTACGGGGAAACACCATATATTTT
>TRBV18|TRBJ2-7|.|TRBD1
CASSRSTGQVFEQYF
TGTGCCAGCTCACGAAGTACGGGACAGGTCTTCGAGCAGTACTTC
>TRBV9|TRBJ2-5|once|TRBD2
CASSAGTSVVQETQYF
TGTGCCAGCAGCGCCGGGACTAGCGTCGTTCAAGAGACCCAGTACTTC
>TRBV11-3|TRBJ2-3|.|TRBD1
CASSYRTGANTDTQYF
TGTGCCAGCAGCTACCGGACAGGGGCTAACACAGATACGCAGTATTTT
>TRBV5-1|TRBJ2-5|.|.
CASSLIGLRGRPETQYF
TGCGCCAGCAGCTTGATAGGGCTTCGAGGGCGACCAGAGACCCAGTACTTC
>TRBV28|TRBJ2-1|.|.
CASRGGGSNEQFF
TGTGCCAGCAGGGGGGGTGGTAGCAATGAGCAGTTCTTC
>TRBV6-1|TRBJ1-2|once|TRBD1
CASLRTGGWDGYTF
TGTGCCAGCCTTCGGACAGGGGGCTGGGATGGCTACACCTTC
>TRBV12-5|TRBJ2-5|.|TRBD1
CASGLVLGQGVPQEAQYF
TGTGCTAGTGGTTTGGTACTCGGACAGGGGGTCCCCCAAGAGGCCCAGTACTTC
>TRBV5-4|TRBJ2-3|.|.
CASSLDSLSTDTQYF
TGTGCCAGCAGTTTGGACAGTCTTAGCACAGATACGCAGTATTTT
>TRBV25-1|TRBJ2-1|.|TRBD2
CASSESSGLPLDNEQFF
TGTGCCAGCAGTGAATCTAGCGGACTCCCCCTCGACAATGAGCAGTTCTTC
>TRBV5-4|TRBJ2-5|.|.
CASSLALGTSTEQYF
TGTGCCAGCAGCTTGGCCCTGGGGACTTCTACGGAGCAGTACTTC
>TRBV30|TRBJ2-3|.|.
CAWSIRADTQYF
TGTGCCTGGAGTATCAGGGCAGATACGCAGTATTTT
>TRBV2|TRBJ2-3|few|TRBD2
CASRRRLAGPSTDTQYF
TGTGCCAGCAGAAGGCGTCTAGCGGGCCCTAGCACAGATACGCAGTATTTT
>TRBV19|TRBJ2-6|.|TRBD1
CASSKTGTSGANVLTF
TGTGCCAGTAGCAAGACAGGGACGTCTGGGGCCAACGTCCTGACTTTC
>TRBV30|TRBJ2-5|.|.
CAWSAQAQETQYF
TGTGCCTGGAGTGCACAGGCCCAAGAGACCCAGTACTTC
>TRBV7-2|TRBJ2-7|.|TRBD2
CASSLGGGVYF
TGTGCCAGCAGCTTAGGGGGGGGAGTGTACTTC
>TRBV15|TRBJ2-3|few|TRBD2
CASGGTSTDTQYF
TGTGCCAGCGGGGGGACTAGCACAGATACGCAGTATTTT
>TRBV19|TRBJ2-1|.|.
CASSTHSELEFF
TGTGCCAGTAGTACCCACTCCGAACTTGAGTTCTTC
>TRBV4-1|TRBJ1-1|few|TRBD1
CASSQALQGLTFF
TGCGCCAGCAGCCAAGCCCTACAGGGGTTAACTTTCTTT